One TCR beta chain is described in this entry. The data stem from a study of blood T cell repertoires in COVID-19. Original processing methods: Scientists estimated how many nucleated cells there were by amplifying reference gene primers. Repertoires were generated with immunoSEQ multiplex PCR, while TCRdb's copy carries only in-frame clones and drops some. V, J and clone size are taken as reported in that table, and D and trimming were inferred from the DNA itself. The sample lists fewer than 250,000 clones, around nine tenths occurring once. The germline V and J ends were trimmed by 7 bases and 6 bases, with 11 bases remaining between them. The length of the CDR3 is 12 residues. Germline V gene sequence: CDR1 MNHEY, CDR2 SVGAGI.

Input material: peripheral blood. The chain uses TRBV6-5 and TRBJ2-3; D ambiguous. The receptor's source is a woman aged 60-70 years who had recovered from COVID-19. The CDR3 DNA is TGTGCCAGCACCTCAACGGTGGATACGCAGTATTTT. Its protein product is CASTSTVDTQYF.